The 24 T cell receptor beta chains reported below all come from one sample, sequenced in a study of T-cell reconstitution after alpha-beta-depleted transplantation in children. Preparing the TCRbeta library involved the use of unique molecular identifiers. From the PCR reads, TCRdb called clonotypes with MiXCR, one entry per CDR3 protein. The repertoire holds 500,000 to 600,000 distinct CDR3 sequences, with approximately 20% as singletons. The sequencing used PBMCs from the stem cell graft donor, collected from the stem cell graft. The origin of the receptors is a human donor who donated a stem cell graft to a child with acute lymphoblastic leukemia.

This clonotype was observed a few times. This chain connects TRBV4-1 to TRBJ1-4; 10 bases match TRBD1. Germline V gene sequence: CDR1 MGHRA, CDR2 YSYEKL. Trimming at V came to 4 bases and at J to 7 bases, leaving 3 bases not matched to a gene. CDR3 length: 14 amino acids. CDR3 DNA sequence: TGCGCCAGCAGCCTTCGGGACAGGGGTGAAAAACTGTTTTTT. It yields the protein CASSLRDRGEKLFF.

This clonotype was counted at least ten times. The J gene is TRBJ2-7, the V gene TRBV7-8; 14 nucleotides align to TRBD2. V shed 2 bases, J shed 2 bases, and the junction held 2 bases outside the gene matches. The CDR3 sequence is 16 residues long. In germline, CDR1 is SGHVS, CDR2 FQNEAQ. The DNA of the CDR3 is TGTGCCAGCAGCTTAAGGGGACTAGCGGGAGCCTACGAGCAGTACTTC. The encoded protein is CASSLRGLAGAYEQYF.

This chain connects TRBV20-1 to TRBJ1-4; TRBD1 aligns across 7 bases. Germline CDR1 is DFQATT and CDR2 is SNEGSKA (reference sequence). The CDR3 runs 13 residues. In DNA, the CDR3 is TGCAGCTTATCCGGGACAGCTAATGAAAAACTGTTTTTT. This codes for CSLSGTANEKLFF.

The gene calls are TRBV3-1 and TRBJ2-7; D is unresolved. The V gene's germline CDR1 is LGHDT and CDR2 YNNKEL (reference sequence). The V and J ends lost 1 base and 7 bases respectively, with 5 bases between them. The CDR3 covers 11 residues. CDR3 region: CASSQAAEQYF. The CDR3 DNA reads TGTGCCAGCAGCCAAGCCGCTGAGCAGTACTTC.

This chain uses TRBV5-1 with TRBJ2-2, with 9 positions matching TRBD1. This CDR3 has 15 residues. Germline assignment: CDR1 SGHRS and CDR2 YFSETQ. V shed 6 bases, J shed 1 base, and the junction held 4 bases outside the gene matches. The CDR3 sequence: CASTRTGENTGELFF. The CDR3 DNA sequence: TGCGCCAGCACGCGGACAGGGGAGAACACCGGGGAGCTGTTTTTT. The complete variable domain, with remaining parts taken from reference TRBV5-1 and TRBJ2-2, reads KAGVTQTPRYLIKTRGQQVTLSCSPISGHRSVSWYQQTPGQGLQFLFEYFSETQRNKGNFPGRFSGRQFSNSRSEMNVSTLELGDSALYLCASTRTGENTGELFFGEGSRLTVL.

This clonotype was seen only once. One base away lies a much larger clone, so this may be a sequencing read error. J is TRBJ1-1 and V is TRBV29-1; possibly TRBD1 for D (6 bases). The CDR3 runs 13 residues. Germline CDR1 is SQVTM and CDR2 is ANQGSEA. V was cut by 6 bases and J by 2 bases, with 13 bases left in between. CDR3 sequence (DNA): TGCAGCGTGTTGGACAGTCTTAACACTGAAGCTTTCTTT. This gives the protein CSVLDSLNTEAFF.

This clonotype was recorded at least ten times. This chain joins TRBV15 and TRBJ1-2; 7 nucleotides line up with TRBD1. Germline CDR1 and CDR2: LNHNV and YYDKDF (reference sequence). The CDR3 totals 15 residues. Germline trimming cut 0 bases from V and 3 bases from J; bases unmatched to any gene: 4. The CDR3 sequence is CATSRDIGGHYGYTF. The CDR3 DNA reads as TGTGCCACCAGCAGAGATATAGGGGGCCACTATGGCTACACCTTC.

The V gene is TRBV11-2, the J gene TRBJ2-7; 9 bases are shared with TRBD2. The CDR3 is made up of 14 amino acids. The V gene's germline CDR1 is SGHAT and CDR2 FQNNGV. The V gene end was trimmed by 6 bases and the J gene end by 4 bases; junction bases not matched to a gene: 7. The CDR3 region is CASRKLAGRYEQYF. CDR3 DNA sequence: TGTGCCAGCAGAAAGCTAGCGGGAAGATACGAGCAGTACTTC. The variable domain in full, with the rest retrieved from reference TRBV11-2 and TRBJ2-7, is EAGVAQSPRYKIIEKRQSVAFWCNPISGHATLYWYQQILGQGPKLLIQFQNNGVVDDSQLPKDRFSAERLKGVDSTLKIQPAKLEDSAVYLCASRKLAGRYEQYFGPGTRLTVT.

The rearrangement joins TRBV20-1 to TRBJ1-5, with 7 bases fitting TRBD1. Per germline, CDR1 DFQATT and CDR2 SNEGSKA (reference sequence). The CDR3 consists of 17 residues. V was pared by 1 base and J by 5 bases, with 14 bases of the junction left unmatched. This CDR3 is CSARGRDREGSHQPQHF. The DNA of the CDR3 is TGCAGTGCTAGAGGCCGTGACAGGGAAGGTAGTCATCAGCCCCAGCATTTT.

This clonotype was detected only a few times. V is TRBV12-3 or TRBV12-4 and J is TRBJ1-2; D is possibly TRBD1 (5 bases). This CDR3 is built from 16 residues. V was trimmed by 7 bases and J by 4 bases, leaving 22 bases between them. This CDR3 is CASIHSGPGPPYGYTF. As DNA, the CDR3 is TGTGCCAGCATCCACAGTGGGCCAGGGCCTCCCTATGGCTACACCTTC.

This clonotype was detected only a few times. J is TRBJ1-2 and V is TRBV5-6; D ambiguous. V was shortened by 0 bases and J by 4 bases, with 10 bases between the two germline ends. The CDR3 spans 14 residues. Germline V gene data show CDR1 as SGHDT and CDR2 as YYEEEE. In DNA form, the CDR3 reads TGTGCCAGCAGCTTGGTGGAGGGTAGCTATGGCTACACCTTC. As protein: CASSLVEGSYGYTF.

The CDR3 region is CASSEASPFYTDTQYF. The CDR3 bases are TGTGCCAGCAGTGAGGCGTCACCCTTTTACACAGATACGCAGTATTTT. The genes are TRBV27 and TRBJ2-3; D is unclear. Germline lookup yields CDR1 MNHEY and CDR2 SMNVEV (reference sequence). CDR3 length: 16 residues. V gave up 5 bases and J gave up 2 bases, with 17 bases separating them.

A few counts support this clonotype. This chain joins TRBV4-2 and TRBJ2-5, with 11 bases that match TRBD2. Germline V gene lookup returns CDR1 LGHNA and CDR2 YNFKEQ. Trimming cost V 3 bases and J 4 bases; bases outside gene matches: 7. The CDR3 is made up of 16 amino acids. CDR3 residues: CASSQSSGRVGETQYF. CDR3 DNA sequence: TGTGCCAGCAGCCAGAGTAGCGGGAGGGTCGGAGAGACCCAGTACTTC.

The chain has TRBV7-2 and TRBJ2-7; TRBD2 might be the D (6 bases). Trimming cost V 6 bases and J 0 bases, with 18 bases left between them. The germline V gene encodes CDR1 SGHTA and CDR2 FQGNSA. The CDR3 loop spans 16 amino acids. The chain's CDR3 is CASRPGWSGFSYEQYF. The CDR3 region has the DNA TGTGCCAGCAGGCCCGGTTGGAGCGGGTTCTCCTACGAGCAGTACTTC.

This clonotype was counted a few times. This chain links TRBV6-5 with TRBJ2-4, with D possibly called TRBD1 or TRBD2 (5 bases each). Trimming shortened V by 0 bases and J by 3 bases, and 18 bases separated the two germline ends. The CDR3 extends over 18 amino acids. Germline V CDR1 and CDR2: MNHEY, SVGAGI. The CDR3 DNA follows: TGTGCCAGCAGTTACTCCTCGGTGTGGGGGTCTGTCAAAAACATTCAGTACTTC. This encodes CASSYSSVWGSVKNIQYF.

This clonotype has only a few counts. The chain couples TRBV19 to TRBJ1-3; 10 bases line up with TRBD1. The J segment lost 7 bases and the V segment lost 4 bases, leaving 7 bases of the junction unmatched. The CDR3 consists of 15 residues. Germline V gene data show CDR1 as LNHDA and CDR2 as SQIVND (reference sequence). The CDR3 DNA follows: TGTGCCAGTAGTACCCGGGACAGGGGTGCTAACACCATATATTTT. Its translation is CASSTRDRGANTIYF.

This clonotype was counted ten times or more. The gene calls are TRBV4-1 and TRBJ1-6; possible D gene TRBD1, 5 bases. Germline values: CDR1 MGHRA, CDR2 YSYEKL. V lost 0 bases to trimming and J lost 14 bases, with 23 bases between them. CDR3 length: 17 amino acids. The CDR3 DNA reads as TGCGCCAGCAGCCAAGATATAAAGCGTCGACCGGGGGGGGCCCTCCACTTT. It codes for CASSQDIKRRPGGALHF.

The rearrangement joins TRBV9 to TRBJ2-5; TRBD2 matches 7 bases. V gave up 0 bases and J gave up 5 bases; unmatched junction bases: 7. The germline CDR1 and CDR2 sequences are SGDLS and YYNGEE. This CDR3 spans 15 amino acids. The CDR3 DNA is TGTGCCAGCAGCGTAGCGGGGAGGGCCGGGGAGACCCAGTACTTC. It specifies CASSVAGRAGETQYF.

This clonotype was counted a few times. V gene TRBV12-3 or TRBV12-4 combines with J gene TRBJ2-7; possible D gene TRBD2, 6 bases. V was clipped by 2 bases and J by 2 bases, with 10 bases between them. This CDR3 has 14 residues. The CDR3 DNA reads as TGTGCCAGCAGTTTAAGCGGGTTCACCTACGAGCAGTACTTC. Translating it yields CASSLSGFTYEQYF.

The chain carries TRBV29-1 and TRBJ2-3, with TRBD1 matching over 7 bases. CDR1 is SQVTM, CDR2 ANQGSEA, per germline. After removal of 7 bases from V and 6 bases from J, the junction contained 1 base not matched to a gene. The CDR3 length is 10 residues. The CDR3: CSGQGDTQYF. CDR3 DNA: TGCAGCGGACAGGGCGATACGCAGTATTTT.

V and J are TRBV20-1 and TRBJ2-7, with 9 bases that match TRBD1. CDR3 length equals 15 residues. The junction had 9 bases not matched to a gene; V was cut back by 6 bases and J by 0 bases. Germline V lookup: CDR1 DFQATT, CDR2 SNEGSKA (reference sequence). The CDR3 here is CSAKRTGASSYEQYF. The CDR3 DNA is TGCAGTGCAAAAAGGACAGGGGCCTCCTCCTACGAGCAGTACTTC.

The chain links TRBV6-6 to TRBJ1-2; the match to TRBD1 covers 7 bases. CDR1 is MNHNY, CDR2 SVGAGI, per germline (reference sequence). J was trimmed by 4 bases and V by 5 bases; bases with no gene match: 1. CDR3 size: 12 residues. The CDR3 coding sequence is TGTGCCAGCAGTACAGGGGCCTATGGCTACACCTTC. It encodes CASSTGAYGYTF.

The CDR3 DNA sequence: TGCGCCAGCAGCTTAAACAGCGGGAACCCCTACGAGCAGTACTTC. Translated, it gives CASSLNSGNPYEQYF. The chain carries TRBV5-1 and TRBJ2-7; 7 bases match TRBD2. The CDR3 extends over 15 amino acids. The V segment lost 2 bases and the J segment 2 bases; nucleotides outside the gene matches: 7. CDR1 and CDR2 from the germline V gene are SGHRS and YFSETQ.

The chain employs TRBV10-3 and TRBJ2-5; 7 bases are a match to TRBD2. J gave up 6 bases and V 1 base, and 2 bases lay outside the gene matches. The CDR3 consists of 13 residues. CDR1 and CDR2 (germline): ENHRY, SYGVKD. CDR3 loop: CAISEWGGKTQYF. In DNA form, the CDR3 reads TGTGCCATCAGTGAGTGGGGGGGAAAGACCCAGTACTTC.